This T cell receptor beta chain stems from a study of blood T cell repertoires in COVID-19. This clone was seen just once. Germline values: CDR1 KGHSH, CDR2 LQKENI. V shed 2 bases and J shed 7 bases, with 8 bases lying between them. The CDR3 is 13 amino acids. Only in-frame clones appear in the TCRdb table, and some are missing; sequencing was by immunoSEQ multiplex PCR. The top ten clones hold over 2.5% of a sample with 120,000 to 150,000 clones, about 85% of them seen once. This chain connects TRBV18 to TRBJ2-2, with D perhaps TRBD1 (6 bases). The source of this sequence is a human donor with acute or convalescent COVID-19. The donor label of this sample is uncertain. The sample was peripheral blood. CDR3 nucleotide sequence: TGTGCCAGCTCACCAAAGGACAGCGGGGAGCTGTTTTTT. It yields the protein CASSPKDSGELFF.